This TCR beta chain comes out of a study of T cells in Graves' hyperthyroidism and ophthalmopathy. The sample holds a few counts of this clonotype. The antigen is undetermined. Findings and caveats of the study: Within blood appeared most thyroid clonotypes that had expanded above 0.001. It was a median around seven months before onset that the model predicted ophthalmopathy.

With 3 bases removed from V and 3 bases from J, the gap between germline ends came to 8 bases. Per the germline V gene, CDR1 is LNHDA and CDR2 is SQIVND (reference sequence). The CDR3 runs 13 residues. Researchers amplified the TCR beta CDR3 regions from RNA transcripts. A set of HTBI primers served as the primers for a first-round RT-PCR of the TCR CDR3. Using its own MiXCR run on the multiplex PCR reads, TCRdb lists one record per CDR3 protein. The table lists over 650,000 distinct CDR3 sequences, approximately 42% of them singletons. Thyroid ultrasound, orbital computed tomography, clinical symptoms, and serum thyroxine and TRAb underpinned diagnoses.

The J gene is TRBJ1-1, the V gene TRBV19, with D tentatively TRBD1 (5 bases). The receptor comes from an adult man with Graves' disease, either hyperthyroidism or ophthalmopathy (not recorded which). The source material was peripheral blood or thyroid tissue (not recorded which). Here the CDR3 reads CASSIRGDTEAFF. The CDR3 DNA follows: TGTGCCAGTAGTATTCGAGGGGACACTGAAGCTTTCTTT.